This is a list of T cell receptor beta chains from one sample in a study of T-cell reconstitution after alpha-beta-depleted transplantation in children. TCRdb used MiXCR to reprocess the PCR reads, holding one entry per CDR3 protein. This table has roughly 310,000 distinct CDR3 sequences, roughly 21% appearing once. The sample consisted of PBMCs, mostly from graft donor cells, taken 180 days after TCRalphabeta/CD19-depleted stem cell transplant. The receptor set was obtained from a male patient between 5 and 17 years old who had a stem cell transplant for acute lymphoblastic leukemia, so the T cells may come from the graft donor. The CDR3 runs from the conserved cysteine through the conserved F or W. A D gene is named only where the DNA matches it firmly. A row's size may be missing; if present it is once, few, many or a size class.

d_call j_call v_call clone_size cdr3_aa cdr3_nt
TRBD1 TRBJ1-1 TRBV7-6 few CASTLDGGRGAMNTEAFF TGTGCCAGCACCCTCGATGGGGGCAGGGGGGCGATGAACACTGAAGCTTTCTTT
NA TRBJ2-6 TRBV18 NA CASSSGDLVLTF TGTGCCAGCTCAAGTGGGGATCTTGTCCTGACTTTC
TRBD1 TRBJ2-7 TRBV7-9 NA CASSSSWGQTGGYEQYF TGTGCCAGCAGCTCGTCATGGGGGCAAACAGGGGGCTACGAGCAGTACTTC
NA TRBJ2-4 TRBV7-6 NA CASSRGGDSQNIQYF TGTGCCAGCAGCCGAGGGGGGGACTCACAAAACATTCAGTACTTC
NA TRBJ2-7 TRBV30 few CAWSPDGYEQYF TGTGCCTGGTCCCCGGACGGCTACGAGCAGTACTTC
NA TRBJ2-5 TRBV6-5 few CASSYSPQGIKETQYF TGTGCCAGCAGTTACTCGCCACAGGGAATCAAAGAGACCCAGTACTTC
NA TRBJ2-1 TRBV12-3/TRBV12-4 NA CASSSRTLGGQRYNEQFF TGTGCCAGCAGCTCTCGAACCCTGGGGGGACAGAGGTACAATGAGCAGTTCTTC
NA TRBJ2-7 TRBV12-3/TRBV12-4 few CASSPRGRDEQYF TGTGCCAGCAGCCCGCGGGGGCGGGACGAGCAGTACTTC
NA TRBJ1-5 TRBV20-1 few CSARSRQTPYSNQPQHF TGCAGTGCTAGAAGCAGACAAACTCCCTATAGCAATCAGCCCCAGCATTTT
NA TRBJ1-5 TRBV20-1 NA CSARTVNNQPQHF TGCAGTGCACGGACAGTTAACAATCAGCCCCAGCATTTT
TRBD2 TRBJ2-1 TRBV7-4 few CASSFLAGESSYNEQFF TGTGCCAGCAGCTTTTTAGCGGGAGAAAGCTCCTACAATGAGCAGTTCTTC
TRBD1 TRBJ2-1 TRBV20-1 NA CSARTGPVQFF TGCAGTGCGAGGACAGGACCCGTTCAGTTCTTC
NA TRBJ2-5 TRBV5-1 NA CASSQGHRQETQYF TGCGCCAGCAGCCAGGGACATCGACAAGAGACCCAGTACTTC
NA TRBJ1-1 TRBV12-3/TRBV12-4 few CASRRSAWAEAFF TGTGCCAGCAGAAGGTCGGCTTGGGCTGAAGCTTTCTTT
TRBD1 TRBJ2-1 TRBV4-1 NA CASSQDPWDRVNNEQFF TGCGCCAGCAGCCAAGATCCCTGGGACAGGGTCAACAATGAGCAGTTCTTC
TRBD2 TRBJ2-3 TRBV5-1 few CASSRGLAGRNTDTQYF TGCGCCAGCAGCAGGGGACTAGCGGGGAGAAACACAGATACGCAGTATTTT
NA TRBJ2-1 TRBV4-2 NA CASSQRALGSPRIFPEQFF TGTGCCAGCAGCCAACGAGCATTGGGGAGTCCGAGAATCTTCCCTGAGCAGTTCTTC
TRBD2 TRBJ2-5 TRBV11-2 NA CASSYTSGRVETQYF TGTGCCAGCAGCTACACTAGCGGGAGGGTGGAGACCCAGTACTTC
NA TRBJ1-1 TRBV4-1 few CASSQDWPGTEAFF TGCGCCAGCAGCCAAGACTGGCCCGGCACTGAAGCTTTCTTT
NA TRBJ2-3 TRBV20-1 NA CSARDSGTPQYF TGCAGTGCTAGAGATTCCGGGACGCCGCAGTATTTT
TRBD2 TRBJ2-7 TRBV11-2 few CASSLGLAGPGEQYF TGTGCCAGCAGCTTGGGACTAGCGGGTCCCGGCGAGCAGTACTTC
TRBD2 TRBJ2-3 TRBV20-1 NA CSADPSGVYTDTQYF TGCAGTGCGGACCCTAGCGGGGTCTACACAGATACGCAGTATTTT
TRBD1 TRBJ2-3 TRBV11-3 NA CASSSGQGFSTDTQYF TGTGCCAGCAGTTCCGGACAGGGCTTCAGCACAGATACGCAGTATTTT
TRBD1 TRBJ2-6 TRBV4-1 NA CASSQARQGVFGANVLTF TGCGCCAGCAGCCAAGCGAGACAGGGGGTTTTTGGGGCCAACGTCCTGACTTTC
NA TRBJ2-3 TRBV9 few CASSVETGDTQYF TGTGCCAGCAGCGTAGAAACGGGAGATACGCAGTATTTT
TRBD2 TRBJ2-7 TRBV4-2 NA CASSHPFLAGEDEQYF TGTGCCAGCAGCCATCCTTTTTTAGCGGGAGAGGACGAGCAGTACTTC
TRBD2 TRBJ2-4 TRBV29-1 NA CSVRERERGRDIQYF TGCAGCGTTAGGGAGCGGGAGCGAGGGAGAGACATTCAGTACTTC
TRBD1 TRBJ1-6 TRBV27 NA CASSYGDRGYSPLHF TGTGCCAGCAGTTATGGGGACAGGGGTTATTCACCCCTCCACTTT
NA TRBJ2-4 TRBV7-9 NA CASAWPRGGKNIQYF TGTGCCAGCGCCTGGCCCAGGGGCGGCAAAAACATTCAGTACTTC
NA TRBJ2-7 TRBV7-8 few CASSLHFTLAYEQYF TGTGCCAGCAGCCTCCATTTCACCCTTGCCTACGAGCAGTACTTC
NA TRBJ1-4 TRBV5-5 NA CASSLVRGLNEKLFF TGTGCCAGCAGCTTGGTACGGGGGCTTAATGAAAAACTGTTTTTT
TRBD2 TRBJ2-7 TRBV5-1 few CASSLRSSGTDLSYEQYF TGCGCCAGCAGCTTGAGGTCTAGCGGGACCGACCTCTCCTACGAGCAGTACTTC
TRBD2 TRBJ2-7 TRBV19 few CASSPVAGGYYEQYF TGTGCCAGTAGCCCCGTGGCGGGAGGGTATTACGAGCAGTACTTC
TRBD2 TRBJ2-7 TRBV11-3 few CASSLDSGSSYEQYF TGTGCCAGCAGCTTGGATAGCGGGAGCTCCTACGAGCAGTACTTC
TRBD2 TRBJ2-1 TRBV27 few CASSLPGTSGASSYNEQFF TGTGCCAGCAGTTTACCAGGGACTAGCGGGGCGAGCTCCTACAATGAGCAGTTCTTC
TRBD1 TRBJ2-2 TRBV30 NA CAWSSYDLGTGYTGELFF TGTGCCTGGAGTTCCTACGACCTCGGGACAGGGTACACCGGGGAGCTGTTTTTT
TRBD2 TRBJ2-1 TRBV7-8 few CASSLLAGLESSNEQFF TGTGCCAGCAGCTTATTAGCCGGACTAGAATCGAGCAATGAGCAGTTCTTC
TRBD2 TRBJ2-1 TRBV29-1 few CSVAWLAGGPHEQFF TGCAGCGTTGCCTGGCTAGCGGGAGGGCCACATGAGCAGTTCTTC
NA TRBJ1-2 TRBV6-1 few CASSHTIYRDYGYTF TGTGCCAGCAGCCACACCATATACCGGGATTATGGCTACACCTTC
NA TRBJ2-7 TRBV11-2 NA CASKAPAYSSYEQYF TGTGCCAGCAAAGCGCCGGCATATAGCTCCTACGAGCAGTACTTC
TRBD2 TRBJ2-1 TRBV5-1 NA CASSLGLAVSYNEQFF TGCGCCAGCAGTTTGGGACTAGCGGTCTCCTACAATGAGCAGTTCTTC
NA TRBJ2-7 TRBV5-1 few CASSLGPSGGEQYF TGCGCCAGCAGCTTGGGCCCCTCTGGTGGCGAGCAGTACTTC
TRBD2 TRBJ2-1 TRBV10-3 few CAIRGTSGFPYNEQFF TGTGCCATCAGGGGGACTAGCGGTTTCCCCTACAATGAGCAGTTCTTC
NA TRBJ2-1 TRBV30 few CAWAGGWINEQFF TGTGCCTGGGCCGGAGGGTGGATCAATGAGCAGTTCTTC
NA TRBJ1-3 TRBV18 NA CASSPLGQSGNTIYF TGTGCCAGCTCACCCCTCGGACAATCTGGAAACACCATATATTTT
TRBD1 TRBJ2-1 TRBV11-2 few CASSRRGTGGNPALWHEQFF TGTGCCAGCAGTAGGAGGGGGACAGGGGGCAACCCCGCGCTCTGGCATGAGCAGTTCTTC
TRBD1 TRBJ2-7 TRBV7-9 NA CASSNRGPSYEQYF TGTGCCAGCAGCAACAGGGGCCCGTCCTACGAGCAGTACTTC
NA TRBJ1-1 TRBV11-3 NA CASSLDGSSRAFF TGTGCCAGCAGCTTAGATGGGAGCTCCAGGGCTTTCTTT
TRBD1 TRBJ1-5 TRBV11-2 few CASSSPVTGGGSNQPQHF TGTGCCAGCAGCTCGCCTGTCACAGGGGGGGGGAGTAATCAGCCCCAGCATTTT
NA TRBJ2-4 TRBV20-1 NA CSASMLGSINIQYF TGCAGTGCTTCTATGCTGGGTTCGATAAACATTCAGTACTTC
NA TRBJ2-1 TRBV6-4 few CASSETGEGRFF TGTGCCAGCAGTGAAACGGGAGAAGGGCGGTTCTTC
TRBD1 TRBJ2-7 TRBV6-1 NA CASRPSGTGAYEQYF TGTGCCAGCCGTCCCTCCGGGACAGGGGCCTACGAGCAGTACTTC